This T cell receptor beta chain originates from a study of cytomegalovirus exposure and HLA in healthy donors. The germline V gene has CDR1 SGHTS and CDR2 YDEGEE. This CDR3 is 16 amino acids long. V shed 1 base and J 4 bases; nucleotides not matched to a gene: 9. This clone occurred once. What it binds is not known. A multiplex PCR was run with 60 Vbeta primers and 13 Jbeta primers. Repertoires were generated with immunoSEQ multiplex PCR, while TCRdb's copy carries only in-frame clones and drops some. The data contain 180,000 or so clones, less than 80% of them singletons. Whole-study results and caveats: Further analysis was carried out later, and it showed several of the most significant clusters appearing linked to common viral pathogens. Apart from CMV serostatus, no immune exposure information was available.

As for the donors, each was a healthy bone marrow donor. Material for sequencing was PBMCs. V is TRBV5-8 and J is TRBJ1-2, with 8 bases aligning to TRBD1. The source is a man between 18 and 29 years old in good health and CMV-seronegative. CDR3 sequence (DNA): TGTGCCAGCAGCTTGTATGGACAGGGCGAGACCTATGGCTACACCTTC. Translation: CASSLYGQGETYGYTF.